This T cell receptor beta chain was sequenced for a study of shared clonotypes between healthy human individuals. V lost 4 bases and J lost 5, with 5 bases in between. The CDR3 has 10 amino acids. Germline CDR1 is DFQATT and CDR2 is SNEGSKA (reference sequence). The data were produced by immunoSEQ multiplex PCR, yet TCRdb's version contains in-frame clones alone and is incomplete. The sample lists millions of clones, approximately 95% occurring once. The sequence was obtained from a young man in good health. Some clones in this sample may be carry-over from other donors' samples. The chain links TRBV20-1 to TRBJ1-1; D gene unclear. The source material was naive CD4+ T cells from PBMCs. Sample subset: CD45RA+ positively selected. CDR3 sequence: CSAIETEAFF. As DNA, the CDR3 is TGCAGTGCTATCGAGACTGAAGCTTTCTTT.